This T cell receptor beta chain was sequenced for a study of PD-1 blockade in classical Hodgkin lymphoma. Germline loops: CDR1 SGHNT, CDR2 YYREEE (reference sequence). Trimming took 3 bases from V and 6 from J; bases not matched to a gene: 5. This CDR3 spans 15 amino acids. Measured with immunoSEQ multiplex PCR; TCRdb has only the in-frame clones, and not every one. The sample lists 20,000 to 30,000 clones, about 90% occurring once. The time point: newly diagnosed, previously untreated cHL patient sample. By magnetic negative selection, CD4+ T cells were purified from thawed PBMCs. Input material: CD4+ T cells from blood. The TCR sequence derives from a human donor with classical Hodgkin lymphoma. The chain employs TRBV5-4 and TRBJ2-2; 10 bases match TRBD2. The CDR3 sequence: CASSSGSGGAGELFF. The CDR3 DNA reads as TGTGCCAGCAGCTCGGGGAGCGGGGGGGCCGGGGAGCTGTTTTTT.